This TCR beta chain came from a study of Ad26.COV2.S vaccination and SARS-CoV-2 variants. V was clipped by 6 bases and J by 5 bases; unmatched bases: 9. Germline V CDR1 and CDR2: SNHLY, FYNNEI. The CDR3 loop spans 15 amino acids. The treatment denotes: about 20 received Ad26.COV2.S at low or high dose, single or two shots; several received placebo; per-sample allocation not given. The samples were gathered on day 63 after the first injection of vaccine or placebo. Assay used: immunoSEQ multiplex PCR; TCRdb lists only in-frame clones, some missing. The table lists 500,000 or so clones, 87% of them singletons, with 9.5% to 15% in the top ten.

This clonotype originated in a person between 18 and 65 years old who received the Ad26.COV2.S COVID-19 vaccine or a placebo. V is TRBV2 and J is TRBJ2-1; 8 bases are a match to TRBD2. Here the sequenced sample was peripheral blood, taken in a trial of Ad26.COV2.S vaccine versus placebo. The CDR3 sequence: CASREGLVDHNEQFF. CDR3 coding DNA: TGTGCCAGCAGGGAGGGACTAGTAGACCACAATGAGCAGTTCTTC.